Below are 17 T cell receptor beta chains sequenced from a single sample in a study of blood T cell repertoires in COVID-19. Sequencing was performed with immunoSEQ multiplex PCR; in TCRdb, only in-frame clones are kept and a portion is missing. Here the sample spans roughly 150,000 clones, over 75% being singletons. Sequenced sample: PBMCs or T cells enriched from blood (not recorded which). These receptors came from a man over 45 in a cohort exposed to, infected with or recovered from COVID-19 (not recorded which).

The chain combines TRBV9 with TRBJ2-3, with unresolved D. The V gene's germline CDR1 is SGDLS and CDR2 YYNGEE. The CDR3 is 14 amino acids. The V end lost 0 bases, the J end lost 2 bases, and 7 bases lay between the germline ends. The CDR3 coding sequence is TGTGCCAGCAGCGTAGGGGCCCACACAGATACGCAGTATTTT. Amino acids: CASSVGAHTDTQYF.

J is TRBJ2-3 and V is TRBV30; the match to TRBD2 covers 11 bases. V trimming: 0 bases; J trimming: 1 base; junction bases outside the gene matches: 0. The CDR3 runs to 15 residues. CDR1 and CDR2 (germline): GTSNPN, SVGIG (reference sequence). Written as DNA, the CDR3 is TGTGCCTGGAGTGTACTAGCGGGAGGCACAGATACGCAGTATTTT. This codes for CAWSVLAGGTDTQYF.

This rearrangement joins TRBV7-9 to TRBJ2-5; 9 positions agree with TRBD2. The CDR3 is made up of 13 amino acids. Losses at the gene ends were 4 bases for V and 5 bases for J; bases not matched to a gene: 2. Per the germline V gene, CDR1 is SEHNR and CDR2 is FQNEAQ (reference sequence). The CDR3 coding sequence is TGTGCCAGCAGCTCTAGCGGGATTGAGACCCAGTACTTC. Protein product: CASSSSGIETQYF. The entire variable domain, with the rest obtained from reference TRBV7-9 and TRBJ2-5, is as follows: DTGVSQNPRHKITKRGQNVTFRCDPISEHNRLYWYRQTLGQGPEFLTYFQNEAQLEKSRLLSDRFSAERPKGSFSTLEIQRTEQGDSAMYLCASSSSGIETQYFGPGTRLLVL.

J is TRBJ2-3 and V is TRBV11-2; TRBD2 agrees at 8 bases. Per the germline V gene, CDR1 is SGHAT and CDR2 is FQNNGV. This CDR3 is built from 16 residues. V was clipped by 1 base and J by 2 bases; unmatched bases: 5. CDR3 residues: CASSLVTSAYTDTQYF. The CDR3 nucleotides read TGTGCCAGCAGCTTAGTGACTAGCGCATACACAGATACGCAGTATTTT. The variable domain in full, completed from reference TRBV11-2 and TRBJ2-3, reads EAGVAQSPRYKIIEKRQSVAFWCNPISGHATLYWYQQILGQGPKLLIQFQNNGVVDDSQLPKDRFSAERLKGVDSTLKIQPAKLEDSAVYLCASSLVTSAYTDTQYFGPGTRLTVL.

The chain is built from TRBV2 and TRBJ1-6; D gene unclear. Germline V CDR1 and CDR2: SNHLY, FYNNEI. V lost 4 bases to trimming and J lost 10 bases, with 5 bases between them. The CDR3 sequence is 11 residues long. CDR3 nucleotides: TGTGCCAGCAGTGCTAAATCACCCCTCCACTTT. This translates into CASSAKSPLHF.

This chain connects TRBV2 to TRBJ2-5, with TRBD1 matching 7 bases. Looked up from germline, CDR1 is SNHLY and CDR2 is FYNNEI. The V segment lost 7 bases and the J segment 5 bases; nucleotides outside the gene matches: 4. The CDR3 is made up of 12 amino acids. This CDR3 is CASNRGRETQYF. The DNA of the CDR3 is TGTGCCAGCAATAGGGGGCGGGAGACCCAGTACTTC.

Only one count was recorded for this clone. The chain joins TRBV18 to TRBJ1-5; no clear D. Germline-derived CDR1 and CDR2 are KGHSH and LQKENI. The CDR3 covers 14 residues. V dropped 0 bases and J dropped 11 bases, with 14 bases sitting between them. The CDR3 loop is CASSPPGQPLAQHF. The DNA for the CDR3 is TGTGCCAGCTCACCACCTGGCCAACCCCTGGCCCAGCATTTT.

This clone was recorded only once. In DNA, the CDR3 is TGTGCCAGCAGTGAAGGTGCAGGAGGAAGTTCTTATGAGCAGTTCTTC. It specifies CASSEGAGGSSYEQFF. The V call is TRBV7-6, the J call TRBJ2-1, with D possibly TRBD2 on 5 matching bases. CDR1 SGHVS and CDR2 FNYEAQ come from the germline V gene. Trimming pared 6 bases from V and 8 bases from J, leaving 23 bases between. The CDR3 extends over 16 amino acids. The full variable domain, in which reference TRBV7-6 and TRBJ2-1 provide the parts outside the CDR3, is GAGVSQSPRYKVTKRGQDVALRCDPISGHVSLYWYRQALGQGPEFLTYFNYEAQQDKSGLPNDRFSAERPEGSISTLTIQRTEQRDSAMYRCASSEGAGGSSYEQFFGPGTRLTVL.

The chain recombines TRBV19 with TRBJ2-5; TRBD2 aligns across 9 bases. CDR1 and CDR2 from the germline V gene are LNHDA and SQIVND (reference sequence). The CDR3 consists of 17 residues. V dropped 5 bases and J dropped 5; count of bases not matched to a gene: 15. The DNA for the CDR3 is TGTGCCAGTAGTTCATTAGTGGGGGGACTAGCACATGAGACCCAGTACTTC. Its translation: CASSSLVGGLAHETQYF.

This chain links TRBV29-1 with TRBJ1-2; D uncertain. The CDR3 is made up of 12 amino acids. Per the germline V gene, CDR1 is SQVTM and CDR2 is ANQGSEA. Trimming pared 4 bases from V and 0 bases from J, leaving 6 bases between. In nucleotides, the CDR3 is TGCAGCGTTGGTTCAGCTAACTATGGCTACACCTTC. Its translation: CSVGSANYGYTF. Drawing the rest from reference TRBV29-1 and TRBJ1-2, the complete variable domain is SAVISQKPSRDICQRGTSLTIQCQVDSQVTMMFWYRQQPGQSLTLIATANQGSEATYESGFVIDKFPISRPNLTFSTLTVSNMSPEDSSIYLCSVGSANYGYTFGSGTRLTVV.

V and J are TRBV2 and TRBJ2-7; weak D call: TRBD1 (6 bases). From germline, CDR1 is SNHLY and CDR2 FYNNEI. V was clipped by 6 bases and J by 4 bases, with 16 bases between them. There are 14 residues in the CDR3. CDR3 protein: CASSPPTGIYEQYF. The CDR3, as DNA: TGTGCCAGCAGCCCGCCCACAGGGATTTACGAGCAGTACTTC. Full variable domain (rest looked up from reference TRBV2 and TRBJ2-7): EPEVTQTPSHQVTQMGQEVILRCVPISNHLYFYWYRQILGQKVEFLVSFYNNEISEKSEIFDDQFSVERPDGSNFTLKIRSTKLEDSAMYFCASSPPTGIYEQYFGPGTRLTVT.

The rearrangement links TRBV10-1 to TRBJ2-3, with TRBD2 as a possible D gene (5 bases). Germline V lookup: CDR1 WNHNN, CDR2 SYGVQD (reference sequence). The CDR3 contains 16 residues. Trimming pared 2 bases from V and 2 bases from J, leaving 14 bases between. The CDR3 loop is CASSEGPGVPTDTQYF. CDR3 DNA: TGCGCCAGCAGTGAGGGGCCCGGGGTCCCCACAGATACGCAGTATTTT.

The genes are TRBV2 and TRBJ1-1; D is possibly TRBD1 (5 bases). The CDR3 sequence is 13 residues long. Germline V lookup: CDR1 SNHLY, CDR2 FYNNEI. V lost 4 bases to trimming and J lost 1 base, with 7 bases between them. The CDR3 DNA reads as TGTGCCAGCAGTGCCGGGGGGAACACTGAAGCTTTCTTT. This sequence encodes CASSAGGNTEAFF.

Comment on this clone: Within the sample, other DNA sequences also encode this same CDR3. The chain recombines TRBV3-1 (or the pseudogene TRBV3-2) with TRBJ2-5, with TRBD2 matching over 11 bases. In germline, CDR1 is LGHDT, CDR2 YNNKEL (reference sequence). This CDR3 is 14 amino acids long. Trimming removed 4 bases from V and 4 bases from J; junction bases left unmatched: 2. Written as DNA, the CDR3 is TGTGCCAGCAGCCTTAGCGGGGGGGGAGAGACCCAGTACTTC. The encoded protein is CASSLSGGGETQYF.

This rearrangement joins TRBV5-1 to TRBJ1-4, with D perhaps matching TRBD1 (5 bases). Germline V gene data show CDR1 as SGHRS and CDR2 as YFSETQ. V lost 3 bases, J lost 5 bases, and 11 bases lay in between. The CDR3 is 14 amino acids. The DNA for the CDR3 is TGCGCCAGCAGCTATACAGGAGAAAATGAAAAACTGTTTTTT. Its translation is CASSYTGENEKLFF.

This sequence joins TRBV20-1 and TRBJ2-3; D remains ambiguous. This CDR3 is built from 14 residues. V shed 3 bases and J shed 5 bases, with 15 bases lying between them. CDR1 and CDR2 from the germline V gene are DFQATT and SNEGSKA (reference sequence). The CDR3 bases are TGCAGTGCTAGTGACACCCACGGCGGAGATACGCAGTATTTT. It is translated as CSASDTHGGDTQYF.

The chain joins TRBV18 to TRBJ2-6; 7 bases are a match to TRBD2. The CDR3 runs 17 residues. Germline V gene lookup returns CDR1 KGHSH and CDR2 LQKENI. J was trimmed by 0 bases and V by 3 bases; bases with no gene match: 5. CDR3 coding DNA: TGTGCCAGCTCACCTCTAGCGGACAACTCTGGGGCCAACGTCCTGACTTTC. Translating gives CASSPLADNSGANVLTF. Combining the CDR3 with reference TRBV18 and TRBJ2-6 gives the whole variable domain NAGVMQNPRHLVRRRGQEARLRCSPMKGHSHVYWYRQLPEEGLKFMVYLQKENIIDESGMPKERFSAEFPKEGPSILRIQQVVRGDSAAYFCASSPLADNSGANVLTFGAGSRLTVL.